These 7 T cell receptor beta chains share one sample of origin, sequenced in a study of CD8+CD57+ T cells in acquired aplastic anemia (dated 2018 in TCRdb). The instrument was an Illumina HiSeq 2000. TCR beta VDJ combination and CDR3 sequence profiling used genomic DNA as the template. TCRdb applied fastp at Q25 and MiXCR to the public reads, then kept only in-frame beta chains. Rows merge per CDR3 protein into single entries with the most common DNA and genes. Counted in this sample were 250,000 to 300,000 distinct CDR3 sequences; around 60% of them appeared once. The top ten clones comprise 6.5% to 10% of the sample. The specimen sequenced was sorted CD4+, CD8+, or CD8+CD57+ T cells (not recorded which) from PBMCs. The source is a human donor with severe aplastic anemia or a healthy control (not recorded which).

J is TRBJ2-5 and V is TRBV7-2; 13 bases match TRBD2. Germline CDR1 reads SGHTA; CDR2 reads FQGNSA. CDR3 length: 17 residues. J lost 8 bases, V lost 2 bases, and 11 bases had no gene match. CDR3 nucleotide sequence: TGTGCCAGCAGCTTACTTCTACTAGCGGGGGGGGGAGATACCCAGTACTTC. This sequence encodes CASSLLLLAGGGDTQYF.

The chain uses TRBV25-1 and TRBJ2-7, with TRBD2 matching over 15 bases. Looked up from germline, CDR1 is MGHDK and CDR2 is SYGVNS. The CDR3 sequence is 16 residues long. With V trimmed by 4 bases and J by 3 bases, 4 bases remained unmatched. The DNA of the CDR3 is TGTGCCAGCAGTGGACCGGGACTAGCGGGGGGCTACGAGCAGTACTTC. Its translation is CASSGPGLAGGYEQYF.

This clonotype was recorded once. J is TRBJ2-7 and V is TRBV5-1; TRBD2 aligns across 12 bases. Germline values: CDR1 SGHRS, CDR2 YFSETQ. The CDR3 runs to 17 residues. The V and J ends lost 0 bases and 1 base, in that order; junction bases with no gene match: 5. CDR3 amino acids: CASSLAGTSGPSYEQYF. In nucleotides, the CDR3 is TGCGCCAGCAGCTTGGCCGGGACTAGCGGGCCGTCCTACGAGCAGTACTTC.

This clonotype was recorded at least ten times. V gene TRBV6-1 combines with J gene TRBJ2-5; TRBD2 aligns across 15 bases. The CDR3 is 15 amino acids. V dropped 6 bases and J dropped 2; count of bases not matched to a gene: 1. Germline loops: CDR1 MNHNS, CDR2 SASEGT. CDR3 protein: CASSGLAGGQETQYF. The CDR3 nucleotides read TGTGCCAGCAGCGGACTAGCGGGGGGGCAAGAGACCCAGTACTTC.

V usage is TRBV20-1 and J usage is TRBJ1-2; 7 bases match TRBD1. There are 14 residues in the CDR3. CDR1 is DFQATT and CDR2 is SNEGSKA in the germline V gene (reference sequence). Trimming removed 0 bases from V and 5 bases from J; junction bases left unmatched: 6. The CDR3 spells CSARDRQGVYGYTF. The CDR3 nucleotides read TGCAGTGCTAGAGATCGCCAGGGGGTGTATGGCTACACCTTC.

The genes are TRBV7-9 and TRBJ2-7; 7 bases are a match to TRBD2. The CDR3 length is 14 residues. The junction had 7 bases not matched to a gene; V was cut back by 5 bases and J by 3 bases. Germline CDR1 reads SEHNR; CDR2 reads FQNEAQ (reference sequence). The CDR3 region is CASSVSGKNYEQYF. CDR3 coding DNA: TGTGCCAGCAGCGTCAGCGGGAAAAACTACGAGCAGTACTTC. Combining the CDR3 with reference TRBV7-9 and TRBJ2-7 gives the whole variable domain DTGVSQNPRHKITKRGQNVTFRCDPISEHNRLYWYRQTLGQGPEFLTYFQNEAQLEKSRLLSDRFSAERPKGSFSTLEIQRTEQGDSAMYLCASSVSGKNYEQYFGPGTRLTVT.

This clonotype was observed at least ten times. This sequence joins TRBV24-1 and TRBJ1-4; possible D gene TRBD1, 5 bases. This CDR3 is 16 amino acids long. Germline values: CDR1 KGHDR, CDR2 SFDVKD. Trimming took off 5 bases at V and 8 bases at J, with 20 bases between the two ends. The CDR3 protein is CATSGPTAGVGEKLFF. In DNA, the CDR3 is TGTGCCACCAGTGGGCCGACAGCGGGGGTAGGAGAAAAACTGTTTTTT.